This T cell receptor beta chain is drawn from a study of shared clonotypes between healthy human individuals. General study findings and limits: It was only blood that was sampled, and tissue repertoires likely differ. Rarefaction demonstrated incomplete sorted-subset sequencing despite large depth. Estimated richness was generally greater in naive than memory subsets.

V gave up 4 bases and J gave up 8 bases, with 9 bases separating them. The germline V gene has CDR1 SNHLY and CDR2 FYNNEI. The CDR3 runs to 12 residues. In the source study's methods: Junction-only sequences without quality scores came from ImmunoSEQ, so filtering differed. The protocol was immunoSEQ multiplex PCR, while the TCRdb copy is restricted to in-frame clones and leaves out a portion. Clonal size and the V and J genes are those of that table, whereas D and trimming came from the DNA. There are some 2,100,000 clones in the sample; nearly 97% occur only once, and around 0.13% lies in the top ten. In this sample, this clone turned up once. What it recognizes is unknown.

V gene TRBV2 combines with J gene TRBJ2-1; D is ambiguous. The source of this sequence is a man aged 18 to 30 in good health. The sample was naive CD4+ T cells sorted from blood. The subset denotes: CD45RA+ positively selected. The CDR3 sequence is CASSATNYEQFF. CDR3 DNA: TGTGCCAGCAGTGCCACGAATTATGAGCAGTTCTTC.